A selection of T cell receptor beta chains follows, all from one sample in a study of T cells of healthy individuals. MiXCR, applied by TCRdb to the 5' RACE reads, yields one record per CDR3 protein. The sample contains over 95,000 distinct CDR3 sequences, roughly 18% of which appear only once. The origin of the receptors is a human donor in good health. Each CDR3 is given with its conserved first and last residue. D genes are given only for firm matches. Part of the rows lack a size; the others show once, few, many or a class for expanded clones.

V gene: TRBV4-1; D gene: TRBD1; CDR3 length: 15; clone size: NA; J gene: TRBJ2-4; CDR3 protein: CASSQQGARVNIQYF; CDR3 DNA: TGCGCCAGCAGCCAACAGGGGGCGCGGGTAAACATTCAGTACTTC
V gene: TRBV11-2; D gene: TRBD1; CDR3 length: 15; clone size: few; J gene: TRBJ1-2; CDR3 protein: CASSLRTGQGSGYTF; CDR3 DNA: TGTGCCAGCAGCCTCCGGACGGGACAGGGATCTGGCTACACCTTC
V gene: TRBV7-2; D gene: NA; CDR3 length: 16; clone size: NA; J gene: TRBJ2-3; CDR3 protein: CASSLGPGRNLNTQYF; CDR3 DNA: TGTGCCAGCAGCTTAGGCCCGGGGAGGAACCTAAATACGCAGTATTTT
V gene: TRBV4-1; D gene: NA; CDR3 length: 16; clone size: many; J gene: TRBJ2-4; CDR3 protein: CASSLVLKLAKNIQYF; CDR3 DNA: TGCGCCAGCAGCCTCGTTTTGAAGTTAGCCAAAAACATTCAGTACTTC
V gene: TRBV4-3; D gene: NA; CDR3 length: 19; clone size: many; J gene: TRBJ2-3; CDR3 protein: CASSQDFLAADASTDTQYF; CDR3 DNA: TGCGCCAGCAGCCAAGATTTTTTAGCGGCGGACGCTAGCACAGATACGCAGTATTTT
V gene: TRBV3-1; D gene: NA; CDR3 length: 15; clone size: NA; J gene: TRBJ2-5; CDR3 protein: CASSQLRGGGETQYF; CDR3 DNA: TGTGCCAGCAGCCAACTACGGGGCGGAGGGGAGACCCAGTACTTC
V gene: TRBV20-1; D gene: TRBD2; CDR3 length: 14; clone size: NA; J gene: TRBJ2-2; CDR3 protein: CSANLGGDTGELFF; CDR3 DNA: TGCAGTGCTAACCTGGGAGGGGACACCGGGGAGCTGTTTTTT
V gene: TRBV20-1; D gene: TRBD2; CDR3 length: 13; clone size: NA; J gene: TRBJ2-1; CDR3 protein: CSLAGVSYNEQFF; CDR3 DNA: TGCAGTCTAGCGGGCGTCTCCTACAATGAGCAGTTCTTC
V gene: TRBV29-1; D gene: NA; CDR3 length: 14; clone size: many; J gene: TRBJ2-7; CDR3 protein: CSVERRTGAYEQYF; CDR3 DNA: TGCAGCGTTGAAAGGCGGACGGGGGCCTACGAGCAGTACTTC
V gene: TRBV20-1; D gene: NA; CDR3 length: 11; clone size: many; J gene: TRBJ2-1; CDR3 protein: CSAIGYNEQFF; CDR3 DNA: TGCAGTGCTATAGGCTACAATGAGCAGTTCTTC
V gene: TRBV2; D gene: NA; CDR3 length: 15; clone size: few; J gene: TRBJ1-5; CDR3 protein: CASSEDGAGNQPQHF; CDR3 DNA: TGTGCCAGCAGTGAAGACGGGGCGGGCAATCAGCCCCAGCATTTT
V gene: TRBV30; D gene: NA; CDR3 length: 13; clone size: NA; J gene: TRBJ1-1; CDR3 protein: CAWSRGEDTEAFF; CDR3 DNA: TGTGCCTGGAGCCGAGGGGAGGACACTGAAGCTTTCTTT
V gene: TRBV29-1; D gene: TRBD2; CDR3 length: 14; clone size: few; J gene: TRBJ2-3; CDR3 protein: CSVWTSGNTDTQYF; CDR3 DNA: TGCAGCGTCTGGACTAGCGGTAACACAGATACGCAGTATTTT
V gene: TRBV10-3; D gene: NA; CDR3 length: 11; clone size: NA; J gene: TRBJ2-7; CDR3 protein: CAISELGEQYF; CDR3 DNA: TGTGCCATCAGTGAATTAGGGGAGCAGTACTTC
V gene: TRBV7-3; D gene: TRBD1; CDR3 length: 15; clone size: few; J gene: TRBJ1-1; CDR3 protein: CASSTDRAQNTEAFF; CDR3 DNA: TGTGCCAGCAGCACCGACAGGGCGCAGAACACTGAAGCTTTCTTT
V gene: TRBV6-5; D gene: NA; CDR3 length: 11; clone size: few; J gene: TRBJ2-1; CDR3 protein: CASTRESEQFF; CDR3 DNA: TGTGCCAGCACACGGGAGAGTGAGCAGTTCTTC
V gene: TRBV6-6; D gene: NA; CDR3 length: 14; clone size: many; J gene: TRBJ1-2; CDR3 protein: CASSWDGGTYGYTF; CDR3 DNA: TGTGCCAGCAGTTGGGACGGAGGGACCTATGGCTACACCTTC
V gene: TRBV3-1; D gene: NA; CDR3 length: 13; clone size: few; J gene: TRBJ2-5; CDR3 protein: CASSYGHQETQYF; CDR3 DNA: TGTGCCAGCAGTTACGGACACCAAGAGACCCAGTACTTC
V gene: TRBV4-2; D gene: TRBD1; CDR3 length: 17; clone size: few; J gene: TRBJ1-5; CDR3 protein: CASSQWDRRGSNQPQHF; CDR3 DNA: TGTGCCAGCAGCCAGTGGGACAGGAGGGGCAGCAATCAGCCCCAGCATTTT
V gene: TRBV18; D gene: TRBD2; CDR3 length: 20; clone size: NA; J gene: TRBJ2-1; CDR3 protein: CASSPPLGLAGGLRGNEQFF; CDR3 DNA: TGTGCCAGCTCACCACCGTTGGGACTAGCGGGGGGGCTGCGAGGCAATGAGCAGTTCTTC
V gene: TRBV25-1; D gene: TRBD2; CDR3 length: 17; clone size: many; J gene: TRBJ2-5; CDR3 protein: CASSEIDRWGGRTTQYF; CDR3 DNA: TGTGCCAGCAGTGAAATTGATCGATGGGGGGGACGGACAACCCAGTACTTC
V gene: TRBV4-2; D gene: NA; CDR3 length: 14; clone size: once; J gene: TRBJ2-1; CDR3 protein: CASSQDRRDNEQFF; CDR3 DNA: TGTGCCAGCAGCCAAGATCGTCGCGACAATGAGCAGTTCTTC
V gene: TRBV28; D gene: TRBD1; CDR3 length: 14; clone size: many; J gene: TRBJ1-2; CDR3 protein: CASSQGGQTYGYTF; CDR3 DNA: TGTGCCAGCAGCCAGGGGGGACAGACGTATGGCTACACCTTC
V gene: TRBV6-5; D gene: NA; CDR3 length: 17; clone size: NA; J gene: TRBJ2-2; CDR3 protein: CASSYDPEPANTGELFF; CDR3 DNA: TGTGCCAGCAGTTACGATCCGGAGCCCGCGAACACCGGGGAGCTGTTTTTT
V gene: TRBV15; D gene: TRBD1; CDR3 length: 15; clone size: few; J gene: TRBJ1-6; CDR3 protein: CATSRVGQGNSPLHF; CDR3 DNA: TGTGCCACCAGCAGAGTGGGACAGGGGAATTCACCCCTCCACTTT
V gene: TRBV7-9; D gene: NA; CDR3 length: 17; clone size: NA; J gene: TRBJ2-3; CDR3 protein: CASSLGRRGGSTDTQYF; CDR3 DNA: TGTGCCAGCAGCTTAGGGCGGAGGGGAGGAAGCACAGATACGCAGTATTTT
V gene: TRBV5-1; D gene: TRBD1; CDR3 length: 15; clone size: few; J gene: TRBJ1-3; CDR3 protein: CASSPGQAGRNTIYF; CDR3 DNA: TGCGCCAGCAGCCCGGGACAGGCTGGACGGAACACCATATATTTT
V gene: TRBV6-5; D gene: NA; CDR3 length: 15; clone size: few; J gene: TRBJ1-4; CDR3 protein: CASREASGRNEKLFF; CDR3 DNA: TGTGCCAGCAGGGAGGCGTCAGGGCGGAATGAAAAACTGTTTTTT
V gene: TRBV28; D gene: NA; CDR3 length: 13; clone size: NA; J gene: TRBJ1-5; CDR3 protein: CASSESGNQPQHF; CDR3 DNA: TGTGCCAGCAGCGAATCGGGCAATCAGCCCCAGCATTTT
V gene: TRBV10-3; D gene: NA; CDR3 length: 14; clone size: few; J gene: TRBJ1-6; CDR3 protein: CAISESDSGSPLHF; CDR3 DNA: TGTGCCATCAGTGAGTCAGACAGTGGTTCACCCCTCCACTTT
V gene: TRBV20-1; D gene: NA; CDR3 length: 16; clone size: few; J gene: TRBJ2-7; CDR3 protein: CSARAIAGTSSYEQYF; CDR3 DNA: TGCAGTGCTAGAGCAATCGCAGGAACATCCTCCTACGAGCAGTACTTC
V gene: TRBV24-1; D gene: TRBD2; CDR3 length: 18; clone size: few; J gene: TRBJ2-5; CDR3 protein: CATSDLIAGGPRLETQYF; CDR3 DNA: TGTGCCACCAGTGATTTAATCGCGGGGGGGCCCCGTTTAGAGACCCAGTACTTC
V gene: TRBV24-1; D gene: NA; CDR3 length: 15; clone size: few; J gene: TRBJ2-7; CDR3 protein: CATSDPRRGDYEQYF; CDR3 DNA: TGTGCCACCAGTGACCCTCGACGGGGCGATTACGAGCAGTACTTC
V gene: TRBV4-3; D gene: TRBD1; CDR3 length: 19; clone size: few; J gene: TRBJ2-1; CDR3 protein: CASSQDGQAELVSYNEQFF; CDR3 DNA: TGCGCCAGCAGCCAAGACGGACAGGCCGAATTAGTCTCCTACAATGAGCAGTTCTTC
V gene: TRBV7-9; D gene: TRBD2; CDR3 length: 14; clone size: NA; J gene: TRBJ2-5; CDR3 protein: CASSFWTSNETQYF; CDR3 DNA: TGTGCCAGCAGCTTCTGGACTAGCAATGAGACCCAGTACTTC
V gene: TRBV28; D gene: TRBD2; CDR3 length: 15; clone size: few; J gene: TRBJ2-5; CDR3 protein: CASSFQLAGGGHQYF; CDR3 DNA: TGTGCCAGCAGTTTTCAACTAGCGGGGGGGGGGCATCAGTACTTC
V gene: TRBV18; D gene: NA; CDR3 length: 19; clone size: NA; J gene: TRBJ2-6; CDR3 protein: CASSPGRALIPSGANVLTF; CDR3 DNA: TGTGCCAGCTCACCAGGGCGGGCACTCATCCCGTCTGGGGCCAACGTCCTGACTTTC
V gene: TRBV4-3; D gene: TRBD2; CDR3 length: 16; clone size: many; J gene: TRBJ2-5; CDR3 protein: CASSRGLAGGQETQYF; CDR3 DNA: TGCGCCAGCAGCCGGGGACTAGCGGGAGGACAAGAGACCCAGTACTTC
V gene: TRBV20-1; D gene: NA; CDR3 length: 15; clone size: many; J gene: TRBJ2-5; CDR3 protein: CSAPFGGLYQETQYF; CDR3 DNA: TGCAGTGCTCCCTTTGGAGGGTTGTACCAAGAGACCCAGTACTTC
V gene: TRBV5-1; D gene: TRBD1; CDR3 length: 16; clone size: many; J gene: TRBJ1-6; CDR3 protein: CASSTTWTGGNSPLHF; CDR3 DNA: TGCGCCAGCAGCACAACATGGACAGGGGGTAATTCACCCCTCCACTTT
V gene: TRBV14; D gene: NA; CDR3 length: 15; clone size: many; J gene: TRBJ2-3; CDR3 protein: CASSQVEQWADTQYF; CDR3 DNA: TGTGCCAGCAGCCAAGTTGAACAGTGGGCGGATACGCAGTATTTT
V gene: TRBV2; D gene: NA; CDR3 length: 13; clone size: few; J gene: TRBJ2-1; CDR3 protein: CASSGGAGPEQFF; CDR3 DNA: TGTGCCAGCAGTGGGGGAGCAGGTCCTGAGCAGTTCTTC
V gene: TRBV12-3/TRBV12-4; D gene: NA; CDR3 length: 15; clone size: few; J gene: TRBJ2-2; CDR3 protein: CASTRTTTNTGELFF; CDR3 DNA: TGTGCCAGCACCCGTACTACGACGAACACCGGGGAGCTGTTTTTT
V gene: TRBV4-2; D gene: TRBD2; CDR3 length: 15; clone size: many; J gene: TRBJ2-1; CDR3 protein: CASSQTTSGDNEQFF; CDR3 DNA: TGTGCCAGCAGCCAAACGACTAGCGGAGACAATGAGCAGTTCTTC
V gene: TRBV4-1; D gene: NA; CDR3 length: 15; clone size: NA; J gene: TRBJ1-1; CDR3 protein: CASSQDELANTEAFF; CDR3 DNA: TGCGCCAGCAGCCAAGATGAGCTAGCAAACACTGAAGCTTTCTTT
V gene: TRBV7-2; D gene: NA; CDR3 length: 13; clone size: few; J gene: TRBJ1-4; CDR3 protein: CASRRSTNEKLFF; CDR3 DNA: TGTGCCAGCAGAAGGTCGACTAATGAAAAACTGTTTTTT
V gene: TRBV6-5; D gene: TRBD1; CDR3 length: 14; clone size: NA; J gene: TRBJ2-3; CDR3 protein: CASRRQGDTDTQYF; CDR3 DNA: TGTGCCAGCCGTCGGCAGGGGGACACAGATACGCAGTATTTT
V gene: TRBV7-2; D gene: NA; CDR3 length: 15; clone size: NA; J gene: TRBJ2-3; CDR3 protein: CASSPVGDRTDTQYF; CDR3 DNA: TGTGCCAGCAGCCCGGTGGGGGACCGCACAGATACGCAGTATTTT
V gene: TRBV28; D gene: TRBD1; CDR3 length: 14; clone size: NA; J gene: TRBJ2-7; CDR3 protein: CASSLQGTSYEQYF; CDR3 DNA: TGTGCCAGCAGCCTACAGGGGACCTCCTACGAGCAGTACTTC
V gene: TRBV12-3/TRBV12-4; D gene: TRBD1; CDR3 length: 14; clone size: many; J gene: TRBJ1-1; CDR3 protein: CASRRQGANTEAFF; CDR3 DNA: TGTGCCAGCAGACGGCAGGGGGCCAACACTGAAGCTTTCTTT
V gene: TRBV27; D gene: TRBD1; CDR3 length: 13; clone size: few; J gene: TRBJ2-7; CDR3 protein: CASRKTGAYEQYF; CDR3 DNA: TGTGCCAGCAGAAAAACAGGGGCCTACGAGCAGTACTTC